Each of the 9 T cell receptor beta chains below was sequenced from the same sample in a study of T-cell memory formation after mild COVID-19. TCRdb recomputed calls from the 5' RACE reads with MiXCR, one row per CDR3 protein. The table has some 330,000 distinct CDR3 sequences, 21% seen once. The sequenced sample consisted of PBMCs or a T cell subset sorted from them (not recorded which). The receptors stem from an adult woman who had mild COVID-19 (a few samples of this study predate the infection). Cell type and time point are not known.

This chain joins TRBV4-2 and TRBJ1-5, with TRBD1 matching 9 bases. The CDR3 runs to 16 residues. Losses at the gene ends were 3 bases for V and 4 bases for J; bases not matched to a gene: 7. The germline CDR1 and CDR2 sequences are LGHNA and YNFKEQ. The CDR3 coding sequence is TGTGCCAGCAGCCACCCGGGACAGGGAGTTAATCAGCCCCAGCATTTT. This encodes CASSHPGQGVNQPQHF.

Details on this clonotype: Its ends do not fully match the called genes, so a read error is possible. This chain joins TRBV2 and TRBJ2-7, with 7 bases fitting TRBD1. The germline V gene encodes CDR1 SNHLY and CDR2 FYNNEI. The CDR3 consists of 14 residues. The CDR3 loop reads CASSEAQGVAGRDF. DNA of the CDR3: TGTGCCAGCAGTGAAGCGCAGGGGGTGGCAGGACGGGACTTC.

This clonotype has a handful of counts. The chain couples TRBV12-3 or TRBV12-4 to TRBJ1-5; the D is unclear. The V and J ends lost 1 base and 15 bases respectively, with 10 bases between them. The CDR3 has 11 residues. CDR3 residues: CASSLDPPLHF. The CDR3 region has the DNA TGTGCCAGCAGTTTAGACCCCCCGCTGCATTTT.

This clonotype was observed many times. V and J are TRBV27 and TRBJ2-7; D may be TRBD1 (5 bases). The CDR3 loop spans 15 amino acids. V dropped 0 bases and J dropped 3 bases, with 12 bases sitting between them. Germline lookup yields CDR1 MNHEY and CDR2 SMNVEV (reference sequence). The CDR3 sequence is CASSLSQGAIYEQYF. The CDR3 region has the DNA TGTGCCAGCAGTTTATCTCAGGGTGCCATCTACGAGCAGTACTTC.

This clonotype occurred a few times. The CDR3 loop reads CSARSRFSYNEQFF. The CDR3 DNA sequence: TGCAGTGCTAGGAGTCGATTCTCCTACAATGAGCAGTTCTTC. This rearrangement joins TRBV20-1 to TRBJ2-1; no reliable D call. The CDR3 length is 14 residues. The germline V gene has CDR1 DFQATT and CDR2 SNEGSKA (reference sequence). Trimming cost V 3 bases and J 0 bases, with 9 bases left between them.

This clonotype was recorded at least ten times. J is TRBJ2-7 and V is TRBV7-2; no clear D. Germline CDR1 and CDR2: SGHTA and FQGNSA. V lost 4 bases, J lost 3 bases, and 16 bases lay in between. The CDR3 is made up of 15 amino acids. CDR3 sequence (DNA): TGTGCCAGCAGCTCCCCCCTCCCCCTCGGCTACGAGCAGTACTTC. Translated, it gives CASSSPLPLGYEQYF.

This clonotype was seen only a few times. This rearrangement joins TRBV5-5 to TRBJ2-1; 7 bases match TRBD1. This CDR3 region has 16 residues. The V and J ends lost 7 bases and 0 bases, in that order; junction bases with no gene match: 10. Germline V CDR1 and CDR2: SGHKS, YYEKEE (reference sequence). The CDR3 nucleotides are TGTGCCAGCCTCCGGGACAGCCTCGGCTCCTACAATGAGCAGTTCTTC. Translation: CASLRDSLGSYNEQFF. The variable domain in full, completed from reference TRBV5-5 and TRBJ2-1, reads DAGVTQSPTHLIKTRGQQVTLRCSPISGHKSVSWYQQVLGQGPQFIFQYYEKEERGRGNFPDRFSARQFPNYSSELNVNALLLGDSALYLCASLRDSLGSYNEQFFGPGTRLTVL.

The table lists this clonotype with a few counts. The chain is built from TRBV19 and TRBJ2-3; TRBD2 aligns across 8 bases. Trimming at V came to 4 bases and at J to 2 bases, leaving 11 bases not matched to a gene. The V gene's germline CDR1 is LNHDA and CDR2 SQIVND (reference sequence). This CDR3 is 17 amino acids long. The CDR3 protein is CASSTIGAGGNTDTQYF. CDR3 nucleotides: TGTGCCAGTAGTACCATCGGCGCGGGGGGAAACACAGATACGCAGTATTTT.

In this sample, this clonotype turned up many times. Here the CDR3 reads CASSLGPETQYF. The CDR3 coding sequence is TGTGCCAGCAGTCTGGGCCCCGAGACCCAGTACTTC. The chain combines TRBV12-3 or TRBV12-4 with TRBJ2-5; D gene uncertain. The length of the CDR3 is 12 residues. The V and J ends lost 5 bases and 5 bases respectively, with 9 bases between them.